Only one count was recorded for the clone carrying this TCR beta chain. The antigen is unknown. The sample originates from a study of OX40 agonist ivuxolimab in advanced cancers. As for the study in general: Treatment of patients was with ivuxolimab, an agonistic anti-OX40 (CD134) antibody. In three patients, partial responses were observed, one with hepatocellular carcinoma and two with cutaneous melanoma. Study-wide results and caveats: Researchers did not establish what antigens the expanded peripheral T cells target.

Exclusion of a patient followed from autoimmune disease history or systemic immunosuppression. Clones were read by immunoSEQ multiplex PCR, and TCRdb kept only the in-frame ones, dropping some. Counted here are 85,000 to 100,000 clones, about 91% occurring once; the ten biggest clones make up around 0.3%. This material consisted of CD4+ or CD8+ T cells sorted from blood, taken in a trial of the OX40 agonist ivuxolimab. This receptor was identified in an adult with an advanced solid tumor such as melanoma, head and neck, liver or kidney cancer.

The CDR3, as DNA: TGTGCCAGCAACTGGGACAGGACCGGGGCCAACGTCCTGACTTTC. It yields the protein CASNWDRTGANVLTF. The chain carries TRBV5-4 and TRBJ2-6; 8 bases are shared with TRBD1. Trimming took 6 bases from V and 4 from J; bases not matched to a gene: 6. CDR3 length: 15 residues. In germline, CDR1 is SGHNT, CDR2 YYREEE (reference sequence).